One and the same sample provided the 22 T cell receptor beta chains below, sequenced in a study of T cells after yellow fever vaccination (dated by TCRdb to about 2019). Library construction relied on 5' RACE. Sequenced on an Illumina HiSeq 2500. In TCRdb, the public reads were trimmed at Q25 with fastp and aligned with MiXCR, with productive beta chains retained. Identical CDR3 protein sequences are pooled into one entry, listed with their most common genes and DNA. The sample data list approximately 550,000 distinct CDR3 sequences, and roughly a fifth of these were observed just once. The biggest ten clones account for 14% of the sample. This specimen's treatment or condition label, interpreted: live attenuated yellow fever vaccine strain. This sample comprised PBMCs, obtained 15 days after the yellow fever booster vaccination. The origin of the receptors is a man aged 25 to 40 who received the YFV17D yellow fever vaccine.

The table lists this clonotype with a few counts. The chain joins TRBV12-3 or TRBV12-4 to TRBJ2-3; D is uncertain. The V gene lost 6 bases and the J gene lost 10 bases, with 14 bases spanning the gap. This CDR3 comprises 12 residues. CDR3 sequence (DNA): TGTGCCAGCAGCCAAGAACCGATCCCGCAGTATTTT. This translates into CASSQEPIPQYF.

The rearrangement joins TRBV9 to TRBJ2-1, with TRBD2 identical over 10 bases. Trimming took 3 bases from V and 0 from J; bases not matched to a gene: 15. CDR3 size: 20 residues. The V gene's germline CDR1 is SGDLS and CDR2 YYNGEE. CDR3 bases: TGTGCCAGCAGCGCGAATAGCGGGAGGTCCCATCAGAGCTCCTACAATGAGCAGTTCTTC. Protein product: CASSANSGRSHQSSYNEQFF.

This sequence joins TRBV20-1 and TRBJ2-1; D unclear. In germline, CDR1 is DFQATT, CDR2 SNEGSKA (reference sequence). V was cut by 7 bases and J by 7 bases, with 8 bases left in between. CDR3 length: 10 amino acids. The CDR3, as DNA: TGCAGTGTTACACAGAATGAGCAGTTCTTC. Protein product: CSVTQNEQFF.

V gene TRBV18 combines with J gene TRBJ2-7, with 7 bases aligning to TRBD1. V shed 3 bases and J 6 bases; nucleotides not matched to a gene: 5. CDR3 size: 13 residues. The germline gives CDR1 KGHSH, CDR2 LQKENI. The CDR3 DNA follows: TGTGCCAGCTCACCCTCCGGACAGGTCGAGCAGTACTTC. This codes for CASSPSGQVEQYF.

This clonotype was counted only a few times. The CDR3 region is CASSESGGEGEQYF. The CDR3 DNA sequence: TGCGCCAGCAGTGAGTCGGGAGGGGAGGGGGAGCAGTACTTC. This sequence joins TRBV10-2 and TRBJ2-7, with TRBD2 identical over 7 bases. The germline gives CDR1 WSHSY, CDR2 SAAADI. J was trimmed by 7 bases and V by 0 bases; bases with no gene match: 6. The CDR3 is made up of 14 amino acids.

The genes are TRBV19 and TRBJ2-2, with 10 bases lining up with TRBD1. Germline V lookup: CDR1 LNHDA, CDR2 SQIVND (reference sequence). V was pared by 7 bases and J by 5 bases, with 4 bases of the junction left unmatched. The CDR3 is 14 amino acids. The CDR3 loop reads CASKRDRGTGELFF. The CDR3 DNA follows: TGTGCCAGTAAGCGGGACAGGGGAACCGGGGAGCTGTTTTTT.

This clonotype has more than one count but fewer than ten. The rearrangement uses TRBV12-5 and TRBJ2-3; D possibly corresponds to TRBD1 (6 bases). Germline CDR1 and CDR2: LGHNT and FRNRAP. V dropped 3 bases and J dropped 1 base, with 14 bases sitting between them. The CDR3 covers 16 residues. The CDR3 DNA follows: TGTGCTAGTGGTTTCCAGTGGGACACAGGCACAGATACGCAGTATTTT. Translating gives CASGFQWDTGTDTQYF.

The DNA of the CDR3 is TGTGCCAGCAGCACGGGACTAGCGGGGGAGCAGTACTTC. Amino acid sequence: CASSTGLAGEQYF. This chain uses TRBV7-2 with TRBJ2-7; 13 positions match TRBD2. The CDR3 spans 13 residues. V gave up 5 bases and J gave up 7 bases; unmatched junction bases: 2. Germline V gene sequence: CDR1 SGHTA, CDR2 FQGNSA.

The chain links TRBV6-4 to TRBJ2-5; tentative D call: TRBD2 (5 bases). The CDR3 is 14 residues long. The V end was cut by 2 bases, the J end by 4 bases, with 11 bases between. The germline V gene encodes CDR1 MRHNA and CDR2 SNTAGT. Here the CDR3 reads CASSDITRTETQYF. The CDR3 DNA is TGTGCCAGCAGTGACATTACTAGGACAGAGACCCAGTACTTC.

This clonotype was observed a handful of times. The rearrangement uses TRBV5-1 and TRBJ2-1, with D tentatively TRBD1 or TRBD2 (5 bases each). The CDR3 has 13 residues. From germline, CDR1 is SGHRS and CDR2 YFSETQ. V lost 0 bases and J lost 5, with 6 bases in between. The DNA for the CDR3 is TGCGCCAGCAGCTTGGGGGACCACAATGAGCAGTTCTTC. This codes for CASSLGDHNEQFF.

This clonotype was counted many times. J is TRBJ2-7 and V is TRBV3-1; D is unclear. The CDR3 totals 11 residues. Per germline, CDR1 LGHDT and CDR2 YNNKEL (reference sequence). The germline V and J ends were trimmed by 5 bases and 2 bases, with 4 bases remaining between them. The DNA for the CDR3 is TGTGCCAGCAGCTACACCTACGAGCAGTACTTC. It translates to CASSYTYEQYF.

In its sample, this clonotype was seen a few times. The chain links TRBV15 to TRBJ2-7, with TRBD1 as a possible D gene (5 bases). Trimming took 4 bases from V and 12 from J, leaving 25 bases between them. Germline V gene lookup returns CDR1 LNHNV and CDR2 YYDKDF (reference sequence). This CDR3 has 15 residues. The CDR3 is CATSKTRGPASYRYF. CDR3 sequence (DNA): TGTGCCACCAGCAAGACAAGGGGCCCAGCGAGCTATCGGTACTTC.

The CDR3 DNA reads as TGTGCCAGCCAGAGGGGTACGGGGCAGGGGCAGTTCTTC. Protein sequence: CASQRGTGQGQFF. This chain links TRBV6-2 or TRBV6-3 with TRBJ2-1, with D possibly being TRBD1 or TRBD2 (5 bases each). The CDR3 has 13 residues. Trimming left V 8 bases short and J 12 bases short, with 20 bases between. The germline V gene encodes CDR1 MNHEY and CDR2 SVGEGT.

The chain uses TRBV28 and TRBJ1-2; TRBD1 agrees at 8 bases. CDR3 size: 13 residues. The J segment lost 6 bases and the V segment lost 3 bases, leaving 3 bases of the junction unmatched. Germline V lookup: CDR1 MDHEN, CDR2 SYDVKM. The CDR3 reads CASSFSGGHGYTF. CDR3 nucleotide sequence: TGTGCCAGCAGTTTCTCAGGGGGCCATGGCTACACCTTC.

This rearrangement joins TRBV7-2 to TRBJ2-1; no firm D call. Between the trimmed V and J ends, which lost 1 base and 9 bases, there was a span of 4 bases. Germline V gene sequence: CDR1 SGHTA, CDR2 FQGNSA. The CDR3 length is 11 residues. The CDR3 DNA reads TGTGCCAGCAGCTTAGTTATTGAGCAGTTCTTC. This translates into CASSLVIEQFF.

The chain is built from TRBV6-1 and TRBJ2-5; weak D call: TRBD1 (5 bases). Germline CDR1 and CDR2: MNHNS and SASEGT. This CDR3 region has 14 residues. Trimming stripped 6 bases from V and 1 base from J, with 12 bases between. CDR3: CASSTQDTQETQYF. The CDR3 coding sequence is TGTGCCAGCAGCACACAGGATACCCAAGAGACCCAGTACTTC.

V and J are TRBV29-1 and TRBJ1-6, with 7 bases that match TRBD1. Germline V gene lookup returns CDR1 SQVTM and CDR2 ANQGSEA. The CDR3 is 13 residues long. V lost 5 bases to trimming and J lost 5 bases; unmatched junction nucleotides: 3. CDR3 bases: TGCAGCGTTCGACAGGGAAATAATTCACCCCTCCACTTT. Protein sequence: CSVRQGNNSPLHF.

This chain links TRBV11-2 with TRBJ2-1; 11 bases map to TRBD2. Looked up from germline, CDR1 is SGHAT and CDR2 is FQNNGV. The ends lost 5 bases at V and 0 bases at J; junction bases unmatched: 15. The CDR3 runs 20 residues. The CDR3: CASSTQGRLAGLSSYNEQFF. CDR3 DNA sequence: TGTGCCAGCAGCACCCAGGGCCGACTAGCGGGGCTGAGCTCCTACAATGAGCAGTTCTTC.

This clonotype was seen more than once but under ten times. CDR3 sequence (DNA): TGTGCCAGCAGCTTAGAAGTGCGAAACTACGAGCAGTACTTC. Protein sequence: CASSLEVRNYEQYF. This chain links TRBV11-2 with TRBJ2-7; D remains ambiguous. The CDR3 spans 14 residues. Germline V gives CDR1 SGHAT, CDR2 FQNNGV. V gave up 0 bases and J gave up 3 bases, with 9 bases separating them. The full variable domain, rest sourced from reference TRBV11-2 and TRBJ2-7, is EAGVAQSPRYKIIEKRQSVAFWCNPISGHATLYWYQQILGQGPKLLIQFQNNGVVDDSQLPKDRFSAERLKGVDSTLKIQPAKLEDSAVYLCASSLEVRNYEQYFGPGTRLTVT.

The chain links TRBV10-1 to TRBJ2-4, with TRBD2 identical over 10 bases. Germline V gene data show CDR1 as WNHNN and CDR2 as SYGVQD (reference sequence). The CDR3 covers 16 residues. Losses at the gene ends were 9 bases for V and 3 bases for J; bases not matched to a gene: 11. The CDR3 reads CARTASGSRVKNIQYF. For the CDR3, the DNA is TGCGCCAGGACAGCTAGCGGGAGTCGTGTCAAAAACATTCAGTACTTC.

The chain is built from TRBV20-1 and TRBJ2-1; the D gene could be TRBD1 or TRBD2 (5 bases each). Germline loops: CDR1 DFQATT, CDR2 SNEGSKA (reference sequence). The CDR3 consists of 14 residues. With 4 bases removed from V and 5 bases from J, the gap between germline ends came to 15 bases. CDR3 region: CSATGPRKDNEQFF. DNA of the CDR3: TGCAGTGCTACGGGACCTCGAAAGGACAATGAGCAGTTCTTC.

The chain combines TRBV6-1 with TRBJ2-1; 10 bases fit TRBD2. Per the germline V gene, CDR1 is MNHNS and CDR2 is SASEGT. The CDR3 totals 17 residues. V shed 7 bases and J 9 bases; nucleotides not matched to a gene: 18. The CDR3 sequence: CASKNQGASGSWGEQFF. The CDR3 DNA reads TGTGCCAGCAAAAACCAAGGAGCTAGCGGGAGTTGGGGTGAGCAGTTCTTC.